A single sample gave rise to the 16 T cell receptor beta chains below, sequenced in a study of blood T cells in healthy people across ages. Through a sample-barcoded 5' primer and a J-beta primer mix, a second PCR was run for roughly 7 to 11 cycles. TCRdb reprocessed the 5' RACE reads via MiXCR and lists one record per CDR3 protein. The profile shows around 1.1 million distinct CDR3 sequences, roughly two fifths of them singletons. Material for sequencing was blood. The receptors shown here come from a man aged 18 to 30 in good health.

Concerning this clonotype: Because the CDR3 is missing its conserved closing phenylalanine or tryptophan, this is likely a read error. The limits of the CDR3 on the DNA are not certain, so only TCRdb's listed CDR3 is given. V usage is TRBV5-1 and J usage is TRBJ2-3; TRBD1, the table's D call, was not compared with the DNA. Counting both end residues, the CDR3 totals 15 amino acids. CDR1 SGHRS and CDR2 YFSETQ come from the germline V gene. The CDR3 here is CASSLESAPTDTQSV.

This clonotype was seen more than once but under ten times. This chain joins TRBV7-2 and TRBJ2-1; TRBD1 agrees at 9 bases. Germline CDR1 is SGHTA and CDR2 is FQGNSA. The CDR3 extends over 18 amino acids. Trimming cost V 1 base and J 0 bases; bases outside gene matches: 7. The CDR3 is CASSLGTDRGLSYNEQFF. CDR3 DNA sequence: TGTGCCAGCAGCTTAGGGACGGACAGGGGCCTCTCCTACAATGAGCAGTTCTTC.

This clonotype was observed a handful of times. The chain is built from TRBV7-9 and TRBJ2-5, with unresolved D. The CDR3 contains 12 residues. Trimming removed 5 bases from V and 3 bases from J, with 7 bases in between. Germline lookup yields CDR1 SEHNR and CDR2 FQNEAQ (reference sequence). For the CDR3, the DNA is TGTGCCAGCAGCCCGCCTGAAGAGACCCAGTACTTC. Residues: CASSPPEETQYF. The entire variable domain, with the rest obtained from reference TRBV7-9 and TRBJ2-5, is as follows: DTGVSQNPRHKITKRGQNVTFRCDPISEHNRLYWYRQTLGQGPEFLTYFQNEAQLEKSRLLSDRFSAERPKGSFSTLEIQRTEQGDSAMYLCASSPPEETQYFGPGTRLLVL.

This clonotype came up a few times. The genes are TRBV4-3 and TRBJ1-5; 7 bases agree with TRBD1. Per germline, CDR1 LGHNA and CDR2 YSLEER. With V trimmed by 2 bases and J by 6 bases, 7 bases remained unmatched. The CDR3 totals 15 residues. CDR3 protein: CASSQNRGLSQPQHF. The CDR3 DNA follows: TGCGCCAGCAGCCAAAACAGGGGATTAAGTCAGCCCCAGCATTTT.

The chain is built from TRBV4-2 and TRBJ1-4; D is possibly TRBD1 (5 bases). Germline CDR1 and CDR2: LGHNA and YNFKEQ. The CDR3 runs 15 residues. V was pared by 0 bases and J by 10 bases, with 15 bases between. The CDR3 DNA sequence: TGTGCCAGCAGCCAAGAAGGCCAGGGAGAGGGAAAACTGTTTTTT. It yields the protein CASSQEGQGEGKLFF.

J is TRBJ2-5 and V is TRBV5-1; tentatively, D is TRBD1 (6 bases). The end of the DNA fits TRBJ2-7 better, so the J call may be wrong. Looked up from germline, CDR1 is SGHRS and CDR2 is YFSETQ. This CDR3 is 16 amino acids long. The CDR3 DNA reads TGCGCCAGCAGCTTGAGGACAGATGCCGACATCTACGAGCAGTACTTC. Encoded protein: CASSLRTDADIYEQYF.

The chain has TRBV4-3 and TRBJ2-7; TRBD1 is a possible D gene (6 bases). CDR3 length: 14 amino acids. V gave up 3 bases and J gave up 2 bases, with 11 bases separating them. CDR1 is LGHNA, CDR2 YSLEER, per germline. CDR3 sequence: CASSHSRGTYEQYF. CDR3 nucleotides: TGCGCCAGCAGCCACAGCAGGGGCACCTACGAGCAGTACTTC.

V gene TRBV29-1 combines with J gene TRBJ2-3; the D gene is possibly TRBD1 (6 bases). The CDR3 is made up of 13 amino acids. The V end was cut by 3 bases, the J end by 5 bases, with 12 bases between. CDR1 and CDR2 (germline): SQVTM, ANQGSEA. CDR3 in DNA: TGCAGCGTTGACCCCTCGACAGGAGATACGCAGTATTTT. Its translation: CSVDPSTGDTQYF.

About this clonotype itself: One end of the junction fails to match germline, which may point to a read error. This chain connects TRBV5-6 to TRBJ1-1; D is unresolved. This CDR3 is built from 13 residues. The germline V gene has CDR1 SGHDT and CDR2 YYEEEE. The CDR3 is CAGSLERNTEAFF. In nucleotides, the CDR3 is TGTGCCGGCAGCTTGGAAAGGAACACTGAAGCTTTCTTT.

The chain combines TRBV4-2 with TRBJ1-6; tentative D call: TRBD1 (6 bases). Trimming left V 0 bases short and J 0 bases short, with 12 bases between. The CDR3 covers 18 residues. Germline CDR1 LGHNA, CDR2 YNFKEQ. The CDR3: CASSQDTGTSSYNSPLHF. The CDR3 nucleotides are TGTGCCAGCAGCCAAGACACAGGGACCAGCTCCTATAATTCACCCCTCCACTTT.

This chain connects TRBV12-3 or TRBV12-4 to TRBJ2-7; D is perhaps TRBD1 or TRBD2 (6 bases each). Between the trimmed V and J ends, which lost 2 bases and 1 base, there was a span of 15 bases. The CDR3 has 16 amino acids. CDR3 protein: CASSLRGEARSYEQYF. As DNA, the CDR3 is TGTGCCAGCAGTTTAAGGGGGGAGGCAAGGTCCTACGAGCAGTACTTC.

This clonotype was seen at least ten times. The V gene is TRBV20-1, the J gene TRBJ2-4, with D possibly being TRBD1 (5 bases). The germline V and J ends were trimmed by 5 bases and 2 bases, with 10 bases remaining between them. The CDR3 sequence is 13 residues long. CDR1 is DFQATT and CDR2 is SNEGSKA in the germline V gene (reference sequence). The CDR3 loop reads CSASDSSKNIQYF. As DNA, the CDR3 is TGCAGTGCTTCCGACAGTTCCAAAAACATTCAGTACTTC.

This clonotype was counted between two and nine times. V usage is TRBV11-2 and J usage is TRBJ1-2, with D perhaps matching TRBD1 (6 bases). CDR3 size: 13 residues. The ends were cut back, 6 bases at V and 8 bases at J, with 16 bases in the middle. Germline CDR1 reads SGHAT; CDR2 reads FQNNGV. CDR3 coding DNA: TGTGCCAGCAGTTTTCCTCCAGGGGACGGCTACACCTTC. Translated: CASSFPPGDGYTF.

This clonotype was seen only a few times. The genes are TRBV5-6 and TRBJ1-1; D is perhaps TRBD1 (6 bases). The CDR3 covers 17 residues. V gave up 0 bases and J gave up 8 bases, with 23 bases separating them. CDR1 and CDR2 from the germline V gene are SGHDT and YYEEEE. The CDR3 bases are TGTGCCAGCAGCTTGGAGGGGGACCGCGTTCTCCATTGGGAAGCTTTCTTT. Protein sequence: CASSLEGDRVLHWEAFF. Full variable domain (outside the CDR3, taken from reference TRBV5-6 and TRBJ1-1): DAGVTQSPTHLIKTRGQQVTLRCSPKSGHDTVSWYQQALGQGPQFIFQYYEEEERQRGNFPDRFSGHQFPNYSSELNVNALLLGDSALYLCASSLEGDRVLHWEAFFGQGTRLTVV.

This clonotype was counted once. The rearrangement links TRBV18 to TRBJ2-1; D ambiguous. The J call may be incorrect, as the DNA end agrees better with TRBJ2-7. The V gene's germline CDR1 is KGHSH and CDR2 LQKENI. The CDR3 totals 17 residues. The CDR3 loop is CASSPPVSHPRFYEQYF. The DNA of the CDR3 is TGTGCCAGCTCACCACCGGTAAGCCACCCGCGCTTCTACGAGCAGTACTTC.

The chain has TRBV9 and TRBJ2-3; 7 bases are a match to TRBD1. The CDR3 loop spans 15 amino acids. Germline V gene lookup returns CDR1 SGDLS and CDR2 YYNGEE. V lost 3 bases, J lost 3 bases, and 7 bases stayed unmatched. CDR3 protein: CASSARRQGTDTQYF. In DNA form, the CDR3 reads TGTGCCAGCAGCGCCAGAAGACAGGGAACAGATACGCAGTATTTT.